This is a list of T cell receptor beta chains from one sample in a study of T cell clones after liver transplantation. Some clones are missing from TCRdb's copy, which holds only in-frame ones; the method was immunoSEQ multiplex PCR. The sample carries roughly 4,800 clones, 27% recorded once. Antigens of these TCRs are unknown. The sequencing sample was made of CD4+ T cells from cultured PBMCs. The receptors originated from a human patient who received a liver transplant. The graft donor may be the source of some T cells. The CDR3 runs from the conserved cysteine through the conserved F or W. The order of the fields is clone size, D gene, V gene, J gene, CDR3 DNA, CDR3 protein. D genes are given only for firm matches. Not every row has a clone size; where given, it reads once, few, many or a size class.

clone size: few; D gene: NA; V gene: TRBV18; J gene: TRBJ2-5; CDR3 DNA: TGTGCCAGCTCACCCGACTACCAAGAGACCCAGTACTTC; CDR3 protein: CASSPDYQETQYF
clone size: NA; D gene: NA; V gene: TRBV28; J gene: TRBJ1-1; CDR3 DNA: TGTGCCACCGAATGTGGGGGGGGCACTGAAGCTTTCTTT; CDR3 protein: CATECGGGTEAFF
clone size: NA; D gene: NA; V gene: TRBV5-6; J gene: TRBJ2-3; CDR3 DNA: TGTGCCAGCAGCTTTCCAGGTCCAGATACGCAGTATTTT; CDR3 protein: CASSFPGPDTQYF
clone size: NA; D gene: NA; V gene: TRBV6-1; J gene: TRBJ1-1; CDR3 DNA: TGTGCCAGCAGTGTCGGGTACAACACTGAAGCTTTCTTT; CDR3 protein: CASSVGYNTEAFF
clone size: NA; D gene: NA; V gene: TRBV2; J gene: TRBJ2-3; CDR3 DNA: TGTGCCAGTTACGGACTCGTGCGGGGAGATACGCAGTATTTT; CDR3 protein: CASYGLVRGDTQYF
clone size: NA; D gene: NA; V gene: TRBV29-1; J gene: TRBJ1-1; CDR3 DNA: TGCAGCGTTGGCCCTGGGTGGGGGATGAACACTGAAGCTTTCTTT; CDR3 protein: CSVGPGWGMNTEAFF
clone size: medium-sized; D gene: NA; V gene: TRBV6-6; J gene: TRBJ1-6; CDR3 DNA: TGTGCCAGCGTACCAGGGCCGGGGGATTCACCCCTCCACTTT; CDR3 protein: CASVPGPGDSPLHF
clone size: NA; D gene: NA; V gene: TRBV11-2; J gene: TRBJ2-1; CDR3 DNA: TGTGCCAGCAGCTTCATGAGCTCCTACAATGAGCAGTTCTTC; CDR3 protein: CASSFMSSYNEQFF
clone size: NA; D gene: TRBD1; V gene: TRBV7-9; J gene: TRBJ1-3; CDR3 DNA: TGTGCCAGCAGCTTAGGACAGGGGCGACCTGGAAACACCATATATTTT; CDR3 protein: CASSLGQGRPGNTIYF
clone size: few; D gene: NA; V gene: TRBV19; J gene: TRBJ2-5; CDR3 DNA: TGTGCCAGTAGTCCGTCAAGAAGGGGTTGGGAGACCCAGTACTTC; CDR3 protein: CASSPSRRGWETQYF
clone size: NA; D gene: NA; V gene: TRBV28; J gene: TRBJ1-1; CDR3 DNA: TGTGCCACCGAATGGAGGGGGGGCACTGAAGCTTTCTTT; CDR3 protein: CATEWRGGTEAFF
clone size: NA; D gene: NA; V gene: TRBV6-1; J gene: TRBJ2-3; CDR3 DNA: TGTGCCAGCAGTGAAACCCTTTCCACAGATACGCAGTATTTT; CDR3 protein: CASSETLSTDTQYF
clone size: NA; D gene: TRBD1; V gene: TRBV2; J gene: TRBJ2-7; CDR3 DNA: TGTGCCAGCAGTCCTGTCGACAGGGGGGCCCAGTACTTC; CDR3 protein: CASSPVDRGAQYF
clone size: NA; D gene: NA; V gene: TRBV11-3; J gene: TRBJ2-2; CDR3 DNA: TGTGCCAGCAGCTCACCCCCGGGGCGATCGTACACCGGGGAGCTGTTTTTT; CDR3 protein: CASSSPPGRSYTGELFF